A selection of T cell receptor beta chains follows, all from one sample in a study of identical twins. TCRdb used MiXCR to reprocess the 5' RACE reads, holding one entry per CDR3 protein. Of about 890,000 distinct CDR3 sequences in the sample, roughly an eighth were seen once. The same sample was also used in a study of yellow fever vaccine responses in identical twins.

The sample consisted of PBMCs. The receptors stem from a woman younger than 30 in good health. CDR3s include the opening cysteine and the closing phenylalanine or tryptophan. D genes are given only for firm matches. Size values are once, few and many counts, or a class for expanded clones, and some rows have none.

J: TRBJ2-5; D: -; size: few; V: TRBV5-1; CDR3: CASSLSVSGGLLETQYF; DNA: TGCGCCAGCAGCTTGAGTGTCTCAGGGGGGCTCTTGGAGACCCAGTACTTC
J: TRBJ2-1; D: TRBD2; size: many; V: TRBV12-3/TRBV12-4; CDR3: CASTHHGGESSYNEQFF; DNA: TGTGCCAGCACTCACCACGGGGGGGAGAGTTCCTACAATGAGCAGTTCTTC
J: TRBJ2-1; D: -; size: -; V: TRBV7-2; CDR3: CAAVGGVNEQFF; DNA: TGTGCCGCTGTGGGTGGGGTTAATGAGCAGTTCTTC
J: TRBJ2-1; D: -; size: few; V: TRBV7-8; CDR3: CASSFELRSYNEQFF; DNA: TGTGCCAGCAGCTTCGAACTTCGCTCCTACAATGAGCAGTTCTTC
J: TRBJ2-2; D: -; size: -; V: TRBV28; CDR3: CASSGVAGELFF; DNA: TGTGCCAGCAGTGGGGTTGCCGGGGAGCTGTTTTTT
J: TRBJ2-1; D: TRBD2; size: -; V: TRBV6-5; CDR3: CASINRGAGGNNEQFF; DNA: TGTGCCAGCATTAATAGGGGAGCGGGGGGAAACAATGAGCAGTTCTTC
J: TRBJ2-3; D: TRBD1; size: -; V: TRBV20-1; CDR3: CSANPGTGAINTQYF; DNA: TGCAGTGCAAATCCTGGGACAGGGGCGATTAATACGCAGTATTTT
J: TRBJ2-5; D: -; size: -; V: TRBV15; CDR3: CATSGRFQETQYF; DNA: TGTGCCACCAGCGGGAGGTTCCAGGAGACCCAGTACTTC
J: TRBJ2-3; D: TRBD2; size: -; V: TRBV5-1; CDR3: CASSYLLAGGPPDTQYF; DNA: TGCGCCAGCAGCTACCTTCTAGCGGGGGGGCCCCCAGATACGCAGTATTTT
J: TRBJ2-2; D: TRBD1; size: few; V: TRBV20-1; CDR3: CSARDLTGANTGELFF; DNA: TGCAGTGCTAGAGATTTGACAGGGGCGAACACCGGGGAGCTGTTTTTT
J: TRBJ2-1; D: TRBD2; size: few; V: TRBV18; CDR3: CASSPRAAGYNEQFF; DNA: TGTGCCAGCTCACCACGGGCAGCGGGATACAATGAGCAGTTCTTC
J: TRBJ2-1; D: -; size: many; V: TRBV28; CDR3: CASQKIRNEQFF; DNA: TGTGCCAGCCAAAAGATAAGGAATGAGCAGTTCTTC
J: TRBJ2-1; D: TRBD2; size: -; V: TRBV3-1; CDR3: CASSQGSGLAGNNEQFF; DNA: TGTGCCAGCAGCCAAGGCTCGGGACTAGCGGGGAACAATGAGCAGTTCTTC
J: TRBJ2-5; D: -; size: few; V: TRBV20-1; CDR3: CSAIGIETQYF; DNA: TGCAGTGCCATCGGGATAGAGACCCAGTACTTC
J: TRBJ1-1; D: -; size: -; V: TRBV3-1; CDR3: CASSQARGKNTEAFF; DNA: TGTGCCAGCAGCCAAGCAAGGGGCAAGAACACTGAAGCTTTCTTT
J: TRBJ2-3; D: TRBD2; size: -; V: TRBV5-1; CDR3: CASSLGTSGSSSTDTQYF; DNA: TGCGCCAGCAGCCTTGGGACTAGCGGGAGCAGTAGCACAGATACGCAGTATTTT
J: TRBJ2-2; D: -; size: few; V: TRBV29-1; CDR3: CSVQSKTNTGELFF; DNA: TGCAGCGTGCAGTCAAAGACGAACACCGGGGAGCTGTTTTTT
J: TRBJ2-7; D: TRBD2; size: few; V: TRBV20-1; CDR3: CSAPSGTSGSYEQYF; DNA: TGCAGTGCTCCATCCGGGACTAGCGGGAGCTACGAGCAGTACTTC
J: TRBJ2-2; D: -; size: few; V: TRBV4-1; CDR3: CASSQARSTGELFF; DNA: TGCGCCAGCAGCCAAGCCCGTTCTACCGGGGAGCTGTTTTTT
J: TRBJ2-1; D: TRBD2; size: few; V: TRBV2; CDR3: CASSVQRGSYNEQFF; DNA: TGTGCCAGCAGTGTTCAGCGGGGCTCCTACAATGAGCAGTTCTTC
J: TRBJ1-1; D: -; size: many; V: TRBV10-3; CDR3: CAISELNTEAFF; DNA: TGTGCCATCAGTGAGCTCAACACTGAAGCTTTCTTT
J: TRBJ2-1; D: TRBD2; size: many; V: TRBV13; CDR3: CASSSGLAGGLSYNEQFF; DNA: TGTGCCAGCAGCTCGGGACTAGCGGGAGGGCTCTCCTACAATGAGCAGTTCTTC
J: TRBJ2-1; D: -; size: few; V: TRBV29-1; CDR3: CSVEGTTNRGEQFF; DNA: TGCAGCGTTGAGGGGACAACGAATCGGGGTGAGCAGTTCTTC
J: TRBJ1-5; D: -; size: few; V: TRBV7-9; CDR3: CASSFGNSNQPQHF; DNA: TGTGCCAGCAGCTTCGGGAATAGCAATCAGCCCCAGCATTTT
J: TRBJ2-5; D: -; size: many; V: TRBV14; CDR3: CASSQVVTSFETQYF; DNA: TGTGCCAGCAGCCAAGTAGTGACGAGTTTCGAGACCCAGTACTTC
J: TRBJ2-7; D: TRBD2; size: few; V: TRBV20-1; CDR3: CSARDSSAGVYF; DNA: TGCAGTGCTAGAGATAGTTCGGCGGGAGTCTACTTC
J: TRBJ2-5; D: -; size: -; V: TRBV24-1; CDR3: CATPGTNQETQYF; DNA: TGTGCCACCCCCGGGACGAACCAAGAGACCCAGTACTTC
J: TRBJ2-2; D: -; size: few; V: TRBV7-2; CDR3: CASSFSPPGELFF; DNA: TGTGCCAGCAGCTTTTCTCCGCCCGGGGAGCTGTTTTTT
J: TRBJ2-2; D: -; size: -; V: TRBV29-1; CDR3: CSVDTSLNTGELFF; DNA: TGCAGCGTTGACACTAGCTTGAACACCGGGGAGCTGTTTTTT
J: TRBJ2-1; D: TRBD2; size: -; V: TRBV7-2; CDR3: CASSTVGGSNEQFF; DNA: TGTGCCAGCAGCACCGTGGGAGGGTCGAATGAGCAGTTCTTC
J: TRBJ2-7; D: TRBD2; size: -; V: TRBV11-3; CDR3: CASCHGRTPYEQYF; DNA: TGTGCCAGCTGCCACGGGAGGACCCCCTACGAGCAGTACTTC
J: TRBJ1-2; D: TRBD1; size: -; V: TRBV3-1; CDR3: CASSLGQGQAGYTF; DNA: TGTGCCAGCAGTCTGGGACAGGGTCAGGCTGGCTACACCTTC
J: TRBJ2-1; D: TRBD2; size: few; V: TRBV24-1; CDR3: CATSDSGLAGGDERQFF; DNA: TGTGCCACCAGTGACTCAGGACTAGCGGGGGGCGATGAACGACAGTTCTTC
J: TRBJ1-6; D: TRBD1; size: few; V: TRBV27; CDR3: CASSFTRTGLASYNSPLHF; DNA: TGTGCCAGCAGTTTTACGCGGACAGGGTTGGCGTCCTATAATTCACCCCTCCACTTT
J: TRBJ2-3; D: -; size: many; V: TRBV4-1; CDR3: CASSQGGRGAFSTDTQYF; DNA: TGCGCCAGCAGCCAAGGGGGCCGGGGGGCCTTTAGCACAGATACGCAGTATTTT
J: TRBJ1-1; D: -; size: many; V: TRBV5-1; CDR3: CASSFNQGSTEAFF; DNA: TGCGCCAGCAGCTTTAACCAGGGGAGCACTGAAGCTTTCTTT
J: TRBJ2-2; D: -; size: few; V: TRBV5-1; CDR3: CASRNRDGGTGELFF; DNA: TGCGCCAGCAGAAACAGGGATGGCGGCACCGGGGAGCTGTTTTTT
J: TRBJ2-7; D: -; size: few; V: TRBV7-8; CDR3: CASSFSLSEQYF; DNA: TGTGCCAGCAGCTTTTCGCTCTCCGAGCAGTACTTC
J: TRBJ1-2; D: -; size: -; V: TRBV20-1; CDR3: CSARSLIGGDGYTF; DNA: TGCAGTGCTAGATCACTCATCGGAGGAGATGGCTACACCTTC
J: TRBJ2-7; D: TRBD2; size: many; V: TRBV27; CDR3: CASSGGSGRQYEQYF; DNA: TGTGCCAGCAGTGGCGGCAGCGGGAGACAGTACGAGCAGTACTTC
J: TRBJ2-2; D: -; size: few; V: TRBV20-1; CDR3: CSAKGPGELFF; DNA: TGCAGTGCTAAAGGGCCCGGGGAGCTGTTTTTT
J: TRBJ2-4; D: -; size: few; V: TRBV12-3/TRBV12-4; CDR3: CASGYALGDLAKNIQYF; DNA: TGTGCCAGCGGCTACGCATTGGGGGACCTGGCCAAAAACATTCAGTACTTC
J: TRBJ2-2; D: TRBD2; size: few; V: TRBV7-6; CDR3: CASSRTSGHTGELFF; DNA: TGTGCCAGCAGCCGTACTAGCGGACACACCGGGGAGCTGTTTTTT
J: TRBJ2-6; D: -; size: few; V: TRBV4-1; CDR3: CASSQDPHAGANVLTF; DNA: TGCGCCAGCAGCCAAGATCCTCACGCTGGGGCCAACGTCCTGACTTTC
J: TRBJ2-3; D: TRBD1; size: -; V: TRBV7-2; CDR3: CASSLEGAVDTQYF; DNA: TGTGCCAGCAGCCTAGAGGGGGCGGTGGATACGCAGTATTTT
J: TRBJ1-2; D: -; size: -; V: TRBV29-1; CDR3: CSVVSILYGYTF; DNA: TGCAGCGTTGTATCGATCCTCTATGGCTACACCTTC
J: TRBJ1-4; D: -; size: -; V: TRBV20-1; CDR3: CSARAGTYNEKLFF; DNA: TGCAGTGCTAGAGCCGGGACCTATAATGAAAAACTGTTTTTT
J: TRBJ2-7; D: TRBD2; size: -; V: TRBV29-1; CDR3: CSVELAARPYEQYF; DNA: TGCAGCGTTGAACTAGCGGCACGACCCTACGAGCAGTACTTC
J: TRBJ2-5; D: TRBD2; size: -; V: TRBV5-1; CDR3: CASRERAGVYQETQYF; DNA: TGCGCCAGCAGGGAAAGGGCGGGGGTTTACCAAGAGACCCAGTACTTC
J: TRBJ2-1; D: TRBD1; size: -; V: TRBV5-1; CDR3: CASSSGQTGNEQFF; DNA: TGCGCCAGCAGCTCGGGACAGACTGGGAATGAGCAGTTCTTC
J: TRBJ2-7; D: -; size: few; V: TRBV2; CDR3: CASSEVNVSYEQYF; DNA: TGTGCCAGCAGTGAGGTGAACGTTAGCTACGAGCAGTACTTC
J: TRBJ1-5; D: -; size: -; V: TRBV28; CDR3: CASSRTRQYNQPQHF; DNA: TGTGCCAGCAGCCGAACAAGACAGTACAATCAGCCCCAGCATTTT
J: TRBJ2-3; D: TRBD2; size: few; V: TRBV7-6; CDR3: CASSYFPKTSGSSDTQYF; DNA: TGTGCCAGCAGCTACTTCCCAAAGACTAGCGGGAGCTCAGATACGCAGTATTTT
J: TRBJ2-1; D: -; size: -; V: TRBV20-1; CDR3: CSARGGDTASDRVEQFF; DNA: TGCAGTGCTAGAGGCGGTGATACCGCCAGCGATCGTGTTGAGCAGTTCTTC